Listed below are T cell receptor beta chains from one sample, sequenced in a study of shared clonotypes between healthy human individuals. Clones were sequenced by immunoSEQ multiplex PCR, and TCRdb holds only the in-frame ones, with some missing. The table lists over a million clones, roughly 96% of them singletons. The material sequenced was naive CD4+ T cells sorted from blood. All receptors derive from a man between 25 and 39 years old in good health. The CDR3 runs from the conserved cysteine through the conserved F or W. Fields, in order: J gene, V gene, CDR3 protein.

TRBJ2-5 TRBV9 CASSLGVGETQYF
TRBJ2-7 TRBV19 CASSIAAQGRHGPFSYEQYF
TRBJ2-1 TRBV9 CASSARLPRTYNEQFF
TRBJ2-1 TRBV12-5 CASGLVLAGRPLSSYNEQFF
TRBJ2-3 TRBV7-9 CASSLRRGTDTQYF
TRBJ1-4 TRBV5-4 CASSRRQGLGELFF
TRBJ2-7 TRBV6-6 CASIKAGGPYEQYF
TRBJ2-1 TRBV18 CASSPQQTSDEQFF
TRBJ2-2 TRBV5-4 CASRQLTPSSTGELFF
TRBJ2-2 TRBV5-1 CASSLEWRALNTGELFF
TRBJ2-7 TRBV19 CASSMSGRAHYEQYF
TRBJ2-5 TRBV11-2 CASRRQGAGQETQYF
TRBJ1-1 TRBV2 CASTKDRANTEAFF
TRBJ2-2 TRBV6-6 CASSLAPSNTGELFF
TRBJ1-1 TRBV29-1 CSVLVGGGTGKTEAFF
TRBJ2-2 TRBV10-3 CAISDPSGPNTGELFF
TRBJ2-3 TRBV7-7 CASSPDPSGGLEDTQYF
TRBJ1-1 TRBV13 CASSTSEAADTEAFF
TRBJ2-7 TRBV29-1 CSVARGSPSYEQYF
TRBJ2-2 TRBV5-1 CASSLSPGTLLNTGELFF
TRBJ2-1 TRBV7-3 CASSPDPRTVGEQFF
TRBJ2-7 TRBV10-3 CAISERTSGRFYEQYF
TRBJ1-2 TRBV4-2 CASSQDPDRVYGYTF
TRBJ1-3 TRBV18 CASSPPLFRPSGNTIYF
TRBJ1-4 TRBV19 CASSGNGYEKLFF
TRBJ1-4 TRBV2 CASSDGTGSEKLFF
TRBJ2-3 TRBV29-1 CSVETGSTDTQYF
TRBJ2-7 TRBV19 CASITRMAYEQYF
TRBJ2-1 TRBV6-6 CASSPTGLDHNEQFF
TRBJ1-2 TRBV30 CAWRGDSNYGYTF
TRBJ2-5 TRBV9 CASSVSQPSGKETQYF
TRBJ2-2 TRBV7-9 CASSLELGQANTGELFF
TRBJ2-5 TRBV6-1 CASSEAYWETQYF
TRBJ2-1 TRBV9 CASSNRKSSYNEQFF
TRBJ2-7 TRBV19 CASSPHGGRGRVYEQYF
TRBJ2-7 TRBV27 CASRSGAGGPKGRQYF
TRBJ2-3 TRBV19 CASTNTDTQYF
TRBJ2-2 TRBV2 CASRTGLAGGPGTGELFF
TRBJ1-1 TRBV18 CASSETIPNTEAFF
TRBJ1-1 TRBV23-1 CASSQSWRGRKNTEAFF